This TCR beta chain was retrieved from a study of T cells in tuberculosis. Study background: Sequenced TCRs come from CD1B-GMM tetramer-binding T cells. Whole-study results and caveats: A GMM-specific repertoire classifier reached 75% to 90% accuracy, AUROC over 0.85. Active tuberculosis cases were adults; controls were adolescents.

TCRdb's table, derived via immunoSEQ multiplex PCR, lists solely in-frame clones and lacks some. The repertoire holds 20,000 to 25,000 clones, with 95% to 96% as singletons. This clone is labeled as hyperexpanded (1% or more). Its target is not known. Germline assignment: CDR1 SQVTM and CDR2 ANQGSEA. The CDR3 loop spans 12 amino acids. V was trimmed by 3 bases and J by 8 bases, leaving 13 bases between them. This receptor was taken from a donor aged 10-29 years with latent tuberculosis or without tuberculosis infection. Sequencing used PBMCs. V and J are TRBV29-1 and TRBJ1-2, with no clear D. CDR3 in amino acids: CSVDDGSRGYTF. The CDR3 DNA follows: TGCAGCGTTGACGACGGTTCGAGGGGCTACACCTTC.